The 27 T cell receptor beta chains below all came from one sample that was sequenced in a study of blood T cell repertoires in COVID-19 (dated by TCRdb to the early 2020s). Libraries came from the immunoSEQ multiplex PCR assay. TCRdb limited this immuneACCESS table to in-frame rearrangements with V and J called. A share of clones is missing; checked studies link under half to unresolved V genes, and the rest is unexplained. The sample data list fewer than 110,000 clones, and approximately 88% of these were observed just once. Jointly, the top ten make up around 6.5% of the sample. Material for sequencing was peripheral blood. The source of these receptors is a middle-aged man with active or convalescent COVID-19.

The chain combines TRBV7-9 with TRBJ2-7, with D unresolved. The CDR3 totals 13 residues. In germline, CDR1 is SEHNR, CDR2 FQNEAQ (reference sequence). V dropped 3 bases and J dropped 0 bases, with 6 bases sitting between them. CDR3: CASSLSSSYEQYF. As DNA, the CDR3 is TGTGCCAGCAGCTTGAGCTCCTCCTACGAGCAGTACTTC. Full variable domain (missing parts from reference TRBV7-9 and TRBJ2-7): DTGVSQNPRHKITKRGQNVTFRCDPISEHNRLYWYRQTLGQGPEFLTYFQNEAQLEKSRLLSDRFSAERPKGSFSTLEIQRTEQGDSAMYLCASSLSSSYEQYFGPGTRLTVT.

V gene TRBV21-1 combines with J gene TRBJ2-1; the table's D call, TRBD1, has no DNA check behind it. TRBV21-1 is shown as a pseudogene. This CDR3 has 18 amino acids. DNA for the CDR3: TGTGCCAGCAGCAAAGCATCCGCACAGATACACTCCTACAATGAGCAGTTCTTC. It is translated as CASSKASAQIHSYNEQFF.

V usage is TRBV19 and J usage is TRBJ1-5; D call uncertain. V lost 2 bases to trimming and J lost 2 bases, with 4 bases between them. Germline lookup yields CDR1 LNHDA and CDR2 SQIVND (reference sequence). The CDR3 sequence is 13 residues long. The CDR3 DNA is TGTGCCAGTAGTATACGGGGCAATCAGCCCCAGCATTTT. Translating it yields CASSIRGNQPQHF.

The genes are TRBV11-2 and TRBJ2-7; D not certain. This CDR3 has 15 amino acids. The germline V gene has CDR1 SGHAT and CDR2 FQNNGV. V lost 0 bases to trimming and J lost 0 bases, with 9 bases between them. CDR3 DNA sequence: TGTGCCAGCAGCTTAGACGGCGGAGACTCCTACGAGCAGTACTTC. Protein sequence: CASSLDGGDSYEQYF.

J is TRBJ1-1 and V is TRBV21-1; the listed D gene, TRBD1, was not tested against the DNA. TRBV21-1 is assigned pseudogene status. The CDR3 spans 16 residues. CDR3 sequence: CASSIDRDEMNTEAFF. The CDR3 region has the DNA TGTGCCAGCAGCATTGACAGGGACGAAATGAACACTGAAGCTTTCTTT.

This sequence joins TRBV30 and TRBJ2-7; no definite D call. Germline CDR1 GTSNPN, CDR2 SVGIG (reference sequence). Trimming cost V 7 bases and J 0 bases, with 13 bases left between them. The CDR3 contains 13 residues. CDR3 loop: CASEPGGSYEQYF. The CDR3 DNA follows: TGTGCCTCCGAACCCGGCGGCTCCTACGAGCAGTACTTC. Supplemented by reference TRBV30 and TRBJ2-7, the full variable domain reads SQTIHQWPATLVQPVGSPLSLECTVEGTSNPNLYWYRQAAGRGLQLLFYSVGIGQISSEVPQNLSASRPQDRQFILSSKKLLLSDSGFYLCASEPGGSYEQYFGPGTRLTVT.

This clone was observed once. V gene TRBV29-1 combines with J gene TRBJ2-7, with 12 bases aligning to TRBD2. Germline lookup yields CDR1 SQVTM and CDR2 ANQGSEA. Trimming took 5 bases from V and 6 from J; bases not matched to a gene: 5. The length of the CDR3 is 13 residues. The CDR3, as DNA: TGCAGCGTTACCGGACTAGCGGGAACCGAGCAGTACTTC. It specifies CSVTGLAGTEQYF.

The chain uses TRBV7-2 and TRBJ1-2; 8 nucleotides line up with TRBD1. Germline values: CDR1 SGHTA, CDR2 FQGNSA. The CDR3 loop spans 16 amino acids. J gave up 0 bases and V 5 bases, and 8 bases lay outside the gene matches. As DNA, the CDR3 is TGTGCCAGCAGCCCAAGGACAGGGCCTGCTAACTATGGCTACACCTTC. Its protein is CASSPRTGPANYGYTF.

The V and J genes are TRBV2 and TRBJ2-5; the D is unclear. The CDR3 sequence is 11 residues long. Deletions cut 7 bases from V and 3 bases from J, with 6 bases between. Germline CDR1 SNHLY, CDR2 FYNNEI. CDR3 sequence: CASKLEETQYF. The CDR3 nucleotides are TGTGCCAGCAAACTCGAAGAGACCCAGTACTTC.

The rearrangement joins TRBV10-3 to TRBJ1-1; D is perhaps TRBD1 (5 bases). This CDR3 spans 14 amino acids. With 7 bases removed from V and 3 bases from J, the gap between germline ends came to 15 bases. Looked up from germline, CDR1 is ENHRY and CDR2 is SYGVKD. The CDR3 loop reads CAIKDAAGYTEAFF. In DNA, the CDR3 is TGTGCCATCAAGGACGCAGCAGGGTACACTGAAGCTTTCTTT.

The chain carries TRBV6-6 and TRBJ2-1, with D possibly being TRBD1 (7 bases). V lost 6 bases to trimming and J lost 10 bases, with 25 bases between them. CDR3 length: 16 residues. CDR1 MNHNY and CDR2 SVGAGI come from the germline V gene (reference sequence). As DNA, the CDR3 is TGTGCCAGCAGCCCCTCGACAGGGACTGCCTATTTAGAGCAGTTCTTC. It specifies CASSPSTGTAYLEQFF.

The genes are TRBV5-4 and TRBJ2-3; a possible D gene is TRBD1 (6 bases). The V end lost 0 bases, the J end lost 0 bases, and 11 bases lay between the germline ends. Germline assignment: CDR1 SGHNT and CDR2 YYREEE (reference sequence). The CDR3 loop spans 16 amino acids. The CDR3 here is CASSLDLQGSTDTQYF. The CDR3 nucleotides are TGTGCCAGCAGCTTGGACCTCCAGGGGAGCACAGATACGCAGTATTTT.

A word on this clone: The junction differs from germline at one of its ends, possibly a read error. V usage is TRBV6-1 and J usage is TRBJ2-2; 10 bases fit TRBD1. This CDR3 region has 16 residues. Germline V lookup: CDR1 MNHNS, CDR2 SASEGT. CDR3 loop: CASREDRGRWAGELFF. The CDR3 DNA reads TGTGCCAGCAGGGAAGACAGGGGGCGATGGGCCGGGGAGCTGTTTTTT.

The V gene is TRBV10-3, the J gene TRBJ2-7, with D possibly being TRBD2 (6 bases). The V gene lost 3 bases and the J gene lost 11 bases, with 17 bases spanning the gap. Germline V lookup: CDR1 ENHRY, CDR2 SYGVKD. The CDR3 has 13 residues. CDR3 coding DNA: TGTGCCATCAGTGACCCCCCTAGCGACCCCAAGTACTTC. Translating gives CAISDPPSDPKYF.

This chain uses TRBV6-6 with TRBJ2-3, with D uncertain. This CDR3 is built from 15 residues. V gave up 1 base and J gave up 0 bases, with 8 bases separating them. Looked up from germline, CDR1 is MNHNY and CDR2 is SVGAGI (reference sequence). CDR3 nucleotide sequence: TGTGCCAGCAGTTACTTGACTCCTAGCACAGATACGCAGTATTTT. The encoded protein is CASSYLTPSTDTQYF.

The chain carries TRBV7-9 and TRBJ2-2; perhaps TRBD1 as D (5 bases). This CDR3 is built from 14 residues. Trimming pared 0 bases from V and 3 bases from J, leaving 5 bases between. Per the germline V gene, CDR1 is SEHNR and CDR2 is FQNEAQ (reference sequence). CDR3 coding DNA: TGTGCCAGCAGCTTAGCGACAGACACCGGGGAGCTGTTTTTT. It specifies CASSLATDTGELFF.

The chain uses TRBV10-3 and TRBJ1-4, with D perhaps TRBD1 (5 bases). The CDR3 has 15 amino acids. The V gene's germline CDR1 is ENHRY and CDR2 SYGVKD. The V end was cut by 0 bases, the J end by 6 bases, with 11 bases between. This CDR3 is CAISESGQLYEKLFF. The CDR3, as DNA: TGTGCCATCAGTGAGTCGGGGCAGCTCTATGAAAAACTGTTTTTT.

V is TRBV6-2 or TRBV6-3 and J is TRBJ2-3; 9 bases fit TRBD2. Germline lookup yields CDR1 MNHEY and CDR2 SVGEGT. V trimming: 5 bases; J trimming: 0 bases; junction bases outside the gene matches: 9. The CDR3 spans 17 residues. The CDR3 reads CASSPPGLARSTDTQYF. CDR3 coding DNA: TGTGCCAGCAGTCCCCCGGGACTAGCACGTAGCACAGATACGCAGTATTTT.

The J gene is TRBJ2-1, the V gene TRBV5-1; 13 bases align to TRBD2. In germline, CDR1 is SGHRS, CDR2 YFSETQ. V trimming: 7 bases; J trimming: 5 bases; junction bases outside the gene matches: 6. This CDR3 is 15 amino acids long. CDR3 residues: CASRQGLAGHNEQFF. DNA of the CDR3: TGCGCCAGCCGGCAGGGACTAGCGGGGCACAATGAGCAGTTCTTC.

This chain uses TRBV29-1 with TRBJ2-7, with TRBD1 as a possible D gene (5 bases). There are 13 residues in the CDR3. Germline CDR1 reads SQVTM; CDR2 reads ANQGSEA. Trimming removed 1 base at V and 6 bases at J, with 13 bases between. The CDR3 reads CSVEVARGGEQYF. The CDR3 nucleotides read TGCAGCGTTGAAGTGGCTAGGGGTGGCGAGCAGTACTTC.

The count of this clone is one. V usage is TRBV5-1 and J usage is TRBJ2-7; TRBD2 agrees at 10 bases. Germline V lookup: CDR1 SGHRS, CDR2 YFSETQ. The CDR3 length is 16 residues. Trimming at V came to 4 bases and at J to 1 base, leaving 8 bases not matched to a gene. The CDR3 sequence: CASSGGTSVSSYEQYF. CDR3 bases: TGCGCCAGCAGCGGAGGGACTAGCGTAAGTTCCTACGAGCAGTACTTC.

This sequence joins TRBV11-2 and TRBJ2-7; 11 bases match TRBD2. Trimming took 0 bases from V and 6 from J; bases not matched to a gene: 4. This CDR3 has 15 amino acids. The V gene's germline CDR1 is SGHAT and CDR2 FQNNGV. CDR3 sequence: CASSLELAGDLEQYF. CDR3 bases: TGTGCCAGCAGCTTAGAACTAGCGGGAGATCTCGAGCAGTACTTC.

The J gene is TRBJ2-1, the V gene TRBV6-2 or TRBV6-3; 9 bases align to TRBD2. Germline V gene lookup returns CDR1 MNHEY and CDR2 SVGEGT. This CDR3 is 16 amino acids long. The J segment lost 7 bases and the V segment lost 4 bases, leaving 11 bases of the junction unmatched. In DNA form, the CDR3 reads TGTGCCAGCAGTTCCATACTAGCGGGCCTGGAGAATGAGCAGTTCTTC. It encodes CASSSILAGLENEQFF.

The chain recombines TRBV27 with TRBJ1-5, with D maybe TRBD1 (6 bases). CDR1 is MNHEY, CDR2 SMNVEV, per germline (reference sequence). Between the trimmed V and J ends, which lost 6 bases and 3 bases, there was a span of 12 bases. The CDR3 sequence is 14 residues long. The CDR3 DNA sequence: TGTGCCAGCAGCCCCGGACAGATCAATCAGCCCCAGCATTTT. Translated, it gives CASSPGQINQPQHF.

The chain carries TRBV5-6 and TRBJ1-5, with TRBD1 as a possible D gene (5 bases). The V gene lost 1 base and the J gene lost 2 bases, with 13 bases spanning the gap. The germline V gene has CDR1 SGHDT and CDR2 YYEEEE. The CDR3 totals 16 residues. CDR3 region: CASSLQGTGGNQPQHF. The CDR3 DNA reads as TGTGCCAGCAGCTTGCAAGGTACAGGTGGCAATCAGCCCCAGCATTTT.

The V call is TRBV13, the J call TRBJ1-1; TRBD1 matches at 8 bases. Trimming at V came to 5 bases and at J to 3 bases, leaving 5 bases not matched to a gene. Germline V CDR1 and CDR2: PRHDT, FYEKMQ (reference sequence). This CDR3 spans 14 amino acids. The CDR3: CASSDGQGYTEAFF. The CDR3 nucleotides read TGTGCCAGCAGCGATGGACAGGGTTACACTGAAGCTTTCTTT.

Here the CDR3 DNA reads TGTGCCAGCAGCGGTAGCGGGAGCGGCTACGAGCAGTACTTC. Translated: CASSGSGSGYEQYF. The chain joins TRBV5-4 to TRBJ2-7, with 9 bases fitting TRBD2. With 4 bases clipped from V and 3 bases from J, the junction kept 5 bases outside the gene matches. Germline CDR1 is SGHNT and CDR2 is YYREEE (reference sequence). The CDR3 is 14 amino acids.